This is a list of T cell receptor beta chains from one sample in a study of read filtering for tumor transcriptome and immune sequencing. TCRdb reprocessed the reads via MiXCR and lists one record per CDR3 protein. The sample consists of tens of thousands of distinct CDR3 sequences, about an eighth of them appearing once. Specimen: a population of CD138-negative cells sorted from bone marrow. These receptor sequences come from a donor at least 40 years old with multiple myeloma. Both conserved end residues are part of each CDR3. The D gene is left open where the match is weak. Clone size is stated in some rows and not others, as once, few, many or a class when expanded.

D gene	J gene	V gene	clone size	CDR3 DNA	CDR3 protein
.	TRBJ1-1	TRBV6-5	many	TGTGCCAGCAGTTACTCGAGGGGGGGCCCTGAAGCTTTCTTT	CASSYSRGGPEAFF
.	TRBJ2-4	TRBV7-2	many	TGTGCCAGCAGACCACGGGGAGCCAAAAACATTCAGTACTTC	CASRPRGAKNIQYF
TRBD2	TRBJ2-4	TRBV5-1	many	TGCGCCAGCAGCTTGGCTAGCGGGATAGCCAAAAACATTCAGTACTTC	CASSLASGIAKNIQYF
.	TRBJ1-5	TRBV2	many	TGTGCCAGCAGTGGTCAGGGGAAGGATCAGCCCCAGCATTTT	CASSGQGKDQPQHF
TRBD1	TRBJ2-2	TRBV7-6	many	TGTGCCAGCAGCTTAGAGGGGACAGGGATCAACACCGGGGAGCTGTTTTTT	CASSLEGTGINTGELFF
.	TRBJ2-3	TRBV12-3/TRBV12-4	many	TGTGCCAGCAGGGCTAGCATGATCACAGATACGCAGTATTTT	CASRASMITDTQYF
.	TRBJ2-2	TRBV5-1	many	TGCGCCAGCAGCTGGGGGACGGATGGCACCGGGGAGCTGTTTTTT	CASSWGTDGTGELFF
.	TRBJ1-5	TRBV2	.	TGTGCCTGCAGGAAAGTCGATCAGCCCCAGCATTTT	CACRKVDQPQHF
TRBD1	TRBJ1-1	TRBV4-2	many	TGTGCCAGCAGCCCATCGGGACAGGGGGAAGGAGGAGCTTTCTTT	CASSPSGQGEGGAFF
TRBD2	TRBJ2-1	TRBV20-1	many	TGCAGTGCCGGGGGGGGGACTAGCGGTGCCGTGAACCACAATGAGCAGTTCTTC	CSAGGGTSGAVNHNEQFF
TRBD1	TRBJ2-5	TRBV2	many	TGTGCCAGCAGTGAAGTAGGGACAGGGGGCTTGAAGACCCAGTACTTC	CASSEVGTGGLKTQYF
TRBD1	TRBJ2-1	TRBV28	many	TGTGCCAGCAGATACCCGGGACAGGGGGATTACAATGAGCAGTTCTTC	CASRYPGQGDYNEQFF
TRBD1	TRBJ2-7	TRBV7-7	many	TGTGCTAGCAGCTCTCAAACAGGGGACGAGCAGTACTTC	CASSSQTGDEQYF
TRBD1	TRBJ2-6	TRBV28	many	TGTGCCAGCAGTCAGGGGGCCCACTCTGGGGCCAACGTCCTGACTTTC	CASSQGAHSGANVLTF
.	TRBJ2-2	TRBV12-3/TRBV12-4	many	TGTGCCAGCAGGAACACCGGGGAGCTGTTTTTT	CASRNTGELFF
.	TRBJ2-2	TRBV29-1	many	TGCAGCGCCGACAGGTACACCGGGGAGCTGTTTTTT	CSADRYTGELFF
.	TRBJ2-1	TRBV7-2	many	TGTGCCAGCAGCCAAGGGACAGCGGGGTCCTACAATGAGCAGTTCTTC	CASSQGTAGSYNEQFF
TRBD1	TRBJ2-3	TRBV28	many	TGTGCCAGCAGTTTAGGGACAGGGATGACAGATACGCAGTATTTT	CASSLGTGMTDTQYF
.	TRBJ2-5	TRBV27	many	TGTGCCAGCAGTCTCTCCGGGACATCTAAAGAGACCCAGTACTTC	CASSLSGTSKETQYF
.	TRBJ2-5	TRBV5-1	many	TGCGCCAGCAGCTTGAGATCTACCCACGCGCCCCAGTACTTC	CASSLRSTHAPQYF
TRBD2	TRBJ2-7	TRBV7-8	many	TGTGCCAGCAGCCCCGGGACTAGCGACCACGAGCAGTACTTC	CASSPGTSDHEQYF
.	TRBJ2-5	TRBV20-1	.	TGCGGTGCTAGAGTGGTAGCTAGTCGGGAGACCCAGTACTTC	CGARVVASRETQYF
TRBD2	TRBJ2-1	TRBV19	many	TGTGCCAGTAAAGCGACTAGCAGCTCCAATGAGCAGTTCTTC	CASKATSSSNEQFF
TRBD2	TRBJ2-7	TRBV20-1	many	TGCAGTGCTAGAGATCCCAGCGGGAGATACGAGCAGTACTTC	CSARDPSGRYEQYF
TRBD1	TRBJ1-1	TRBV11-2	many	TGTGCCAGCAGCTTAGCACAGGGGGCCACTGAAGCTTTCTTT	CASSLAQGATEAFF
.	TRBJ2-7	TRBV5-6	many	TGTGCCAGCAGCCAGAACAGGGTTGGAGAGCAGTACTTC	CASSQNRVGEQYF
TRBD1	TRBJ1-1	TRBV29-1	many	TGCAGCGTTGAAGATCGAGGTCCGAGGGGGCGCGAAGCTTTCTTT	CSVEDRGPRGREAFF
.	TRBJ1-6	TRBV15	.	TGTGCCACCAGCAGAGACGGACAGTATCATTCACCCCTCCACTTT	CATSRDGQYHSPLHF
.	TRBJ1-2	TRBV25-1	few	TGTGCCAGCAGTGAGCTTCCAGGATTCGGCTACACCTTC	CASSELPGFGYTF
TRBD2	TRBJ2-4	TRBV7-9	many	TGTGCCAGCAGCCCTCCAGCGGGAGGGGTAGACAAAAACATTCAGTACTTC	CASSPPAGGVDKNIQYF
.	TRBJ1-1	TRBV12-5	.	TGTGCCAGCAGTTCGGGGGACACTGAAGCTTTCTTT	CASSSGDTEAFF
.	TRBJ1-4	TRBV30	many	TGTGCCTGGGGGGAAGGGAGCGGTGAAAAACTGTTTTTT	CAWGEGSGEKLFF
.	TRBJ1-1	TRBV29-1	many	TGCAGCGTCCGCCGCGAGTCTAGGGAGAACACTGAAGCTTTCTTT	CSVRRESRENTEAFF
.	TRBJ1-1	TRBV6-1	.	TGTGCCGGCAGTGGGGACGGAGAGAACACTGAAGCTCTCTTT	CAGSGDGENTEALF
.	TRBJ2-1	TRBV9	.	TGTGCCAGCAGCGTAGGCGGAATCCCCGATGAGCAGTTCTTC	CASSVGGIPDEQFF
TRBD2	TRBJ2-1	TRBV3-1	many	TGTGCCAGCAGCCAGAATAGATTACGACTAGCGGGAGGGTTCTACAATGAGCAGTTCTTC	CASSQNRLRLAGGFYNEQFF
TRBD2	TRBJ2-1	TRBV6-6	many	TGTGCCAGCAGTTACGGGACTAGCGGGAGCTCTTTCGATGAGCAGTTCTTC	CASSYGTSGSSFDEQFF
.	TRBJ2-7	TRBV19	many	TGTGCCAGTAGCTTCGTCAGGCCTATCCCCAGGGGGCAGTACTTC	CASSFVRPIPRGQYF